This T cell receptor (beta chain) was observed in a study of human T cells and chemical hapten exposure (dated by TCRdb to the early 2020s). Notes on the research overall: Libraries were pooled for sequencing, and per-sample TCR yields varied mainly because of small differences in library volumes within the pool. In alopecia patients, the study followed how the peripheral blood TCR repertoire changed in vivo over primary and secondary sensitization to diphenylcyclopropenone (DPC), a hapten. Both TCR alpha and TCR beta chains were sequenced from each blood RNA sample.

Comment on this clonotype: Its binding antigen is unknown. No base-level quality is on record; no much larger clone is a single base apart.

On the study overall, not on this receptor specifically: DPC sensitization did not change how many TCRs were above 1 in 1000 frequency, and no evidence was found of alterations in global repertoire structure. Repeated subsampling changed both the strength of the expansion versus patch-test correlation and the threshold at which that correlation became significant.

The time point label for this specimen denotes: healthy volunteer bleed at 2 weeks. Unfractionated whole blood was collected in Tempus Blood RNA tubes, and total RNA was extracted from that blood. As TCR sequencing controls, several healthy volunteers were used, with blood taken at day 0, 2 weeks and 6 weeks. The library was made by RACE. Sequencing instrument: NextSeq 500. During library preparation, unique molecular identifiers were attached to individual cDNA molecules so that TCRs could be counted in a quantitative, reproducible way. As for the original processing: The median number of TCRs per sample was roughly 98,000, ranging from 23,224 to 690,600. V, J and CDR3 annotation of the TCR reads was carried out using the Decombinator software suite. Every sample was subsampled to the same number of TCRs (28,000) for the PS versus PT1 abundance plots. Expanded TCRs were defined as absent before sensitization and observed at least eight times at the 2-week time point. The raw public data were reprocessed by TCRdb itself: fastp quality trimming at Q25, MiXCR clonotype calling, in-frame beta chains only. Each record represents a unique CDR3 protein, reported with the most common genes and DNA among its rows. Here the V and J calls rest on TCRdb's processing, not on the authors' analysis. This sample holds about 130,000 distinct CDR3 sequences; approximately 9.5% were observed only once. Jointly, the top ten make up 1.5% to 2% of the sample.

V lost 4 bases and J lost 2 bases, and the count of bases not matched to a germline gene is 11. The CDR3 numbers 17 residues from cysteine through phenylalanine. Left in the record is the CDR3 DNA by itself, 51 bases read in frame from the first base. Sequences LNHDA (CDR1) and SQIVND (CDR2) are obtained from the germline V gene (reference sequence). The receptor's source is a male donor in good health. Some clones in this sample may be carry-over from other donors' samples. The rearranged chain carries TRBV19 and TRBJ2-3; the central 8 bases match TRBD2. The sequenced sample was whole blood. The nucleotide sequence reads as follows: TGTGCCAGTAGTACCTGGAGTAGCGGGACCGTCACAGATACGCAGTATTTT. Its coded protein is CASSTWSSGTVTDTQYF.